This T cell receptor (beta chain) was found in a study of T cell changes during pregnancy in multiple sclerosis (dated 2019 in TCRdb). Describing the broader study: The study examined how the T cell repertoire changed over the course of pregnancy in women with multiple sclerosis.

The receptor library was made with the immunoSEQ multiplex PCR assay. This is the immuneACCESS table as TCRdb keeps it, with only in-frame sequences that have V and J called. A part of the clones is gone; compared with another copy, unresolved V genes explain less than half, and the rest is unexplained. This sample holds about 40,000 clones; roughly nine tenths were observed only once. The ten largest clones capture over 0.45% of the sample. Concerning this clone: It lacks a known antigen. No much larger clonotype is one base removed from it; base qualities were not supplied.

Trimming removed 5 bases from V and 3 bases from J; the gene matches leave 13 bases unexplained. CDR1 SGHAT and CDR2 FQNNGV are derived from the germline V gene. From its cysteine to its phenylalanine, the CDR3 spans 16 amino acids. Just CDR3 DNA is preserved here, 48 bases in frame from base 1. Sequencing used CD4+ T cells from peripheral blood mononuclear cells, obtained in the third trimester of pregnancy. This TCR came from a female donor in good health, enrolled as a control in a pregnancy study. The V gene is TRBV11-2 and the J gene is TRBJ2-7, and 7 junction bases match TRBD1. The CDR3 protein sequence reads: CASSHYRGQTYYEQYF. The nucleotide sequence is TGTGCCAGCAGCCACTATCGGGGACAGACTTACTACGAGCAGTACTTC.